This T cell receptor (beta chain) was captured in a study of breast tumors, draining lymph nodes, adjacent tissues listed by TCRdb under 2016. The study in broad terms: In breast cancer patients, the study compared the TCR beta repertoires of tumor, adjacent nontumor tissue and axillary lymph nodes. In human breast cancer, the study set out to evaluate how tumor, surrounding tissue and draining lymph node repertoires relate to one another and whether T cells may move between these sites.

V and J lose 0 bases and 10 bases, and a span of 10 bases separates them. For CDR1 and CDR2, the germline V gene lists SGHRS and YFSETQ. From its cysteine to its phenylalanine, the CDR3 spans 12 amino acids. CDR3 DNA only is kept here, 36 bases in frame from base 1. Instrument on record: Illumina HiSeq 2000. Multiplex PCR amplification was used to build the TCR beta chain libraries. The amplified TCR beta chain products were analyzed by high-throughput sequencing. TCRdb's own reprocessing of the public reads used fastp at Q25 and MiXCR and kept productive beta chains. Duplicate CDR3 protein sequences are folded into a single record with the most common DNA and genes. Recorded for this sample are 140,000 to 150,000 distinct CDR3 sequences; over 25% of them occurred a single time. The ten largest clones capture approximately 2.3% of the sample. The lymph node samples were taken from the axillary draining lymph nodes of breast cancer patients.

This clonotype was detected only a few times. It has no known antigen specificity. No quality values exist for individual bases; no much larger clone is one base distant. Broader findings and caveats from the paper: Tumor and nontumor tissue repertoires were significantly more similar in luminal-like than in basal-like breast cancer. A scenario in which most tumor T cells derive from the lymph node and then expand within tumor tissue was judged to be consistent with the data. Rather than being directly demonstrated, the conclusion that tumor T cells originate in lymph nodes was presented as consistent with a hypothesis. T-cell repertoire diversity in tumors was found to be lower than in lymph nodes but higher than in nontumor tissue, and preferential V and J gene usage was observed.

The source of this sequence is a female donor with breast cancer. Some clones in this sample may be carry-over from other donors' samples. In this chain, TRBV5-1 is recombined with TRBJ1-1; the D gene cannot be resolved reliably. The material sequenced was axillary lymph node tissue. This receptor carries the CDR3 CASSLVGRRAFF. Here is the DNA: TGCGCCAGCAGCTTGGTGGGGAGAAGAGCTTTCTTT. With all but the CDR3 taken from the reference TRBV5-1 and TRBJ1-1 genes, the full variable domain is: KAGVTQTPRYLIKTRGQQVTLSCSPISGHRSVSWYQQTPGQGLQFLFEYFSETQRNKGNFPGRFSGRQFSNSRSEMNVSTLELGDSALYLCASSLVGRRAFFGQGTRLTVV.